The 16 T cell receptor beta chains listed next were all sequenced from one sample in a study of T-cell memory formation after mild COVID-19. TCRdb re-called the 5' RACE reads with MiXCR, one entry per CDR3 protein. The table lists 200,000 to 250,000 distinct CDR3 sequences, 8% to 9.5% of them singletons. Specimen: PBMCs or a T cell subset sorted from them (not recorded which). These TCRs come from a man between 18 and 29 years old who had mild COVID-19 (a few samples of this study predate the infection). Cell type and time point are not known.

At least ten counts were recorded for this clonotype. V usage is TRBV6-4 and J usage is TRBJ2-3; 9 nucleotides agree with TRBD2. The CDR3 has 13 amino acids. Germline V gene data show CDR1 as MRHNA and CDR2 as SNTAGT. V shed 3 bases and J 8 bases; nucleotides not matched to a gene: 3. The CDR3 loop is CASSDKTSGTQYF. CDR3 coding DNA: TGTGCCAGCAGTGATAAGACTAGCGGTACGCAGTATTTT.

This clonotype was recorded a few times. The gene calls are TRBV7-2 and TRBJ2-5; no clear D. Germline V gives CDR1 SGHTA, CDR2 FQGNSA. V was cut by 5 bases and J by 2 bases, with 12 bases left in between. The CDR3 totals 14 residues. CDR3 residues: CASSPPGRQETQYF. The DNA for the CDR3 is TGTGCCAGCAGCCCCCCGGGCAGACAAGAGACCCAGTACTTC.

This clonotype was detected ten times or more. This sequence joins TRBV4-3 and TRBJ1-4, with D unresolved. The CDR3 contains 16 residues. CDR1 and CDR2 (germline): LGHNA, YSLEER. The V end lost 0 bases, the J end lost 5 bases, and 13 bases lay between the germline ends. CDR3 residues: CASSQDNWLNNEKLFF. The CDR3 DNA sequence: TGCGCCAGCAGCCAAGATAACTGGCTGAACAATGAAAAACTGTTTTTT.

The V gene is TRBV20-1, the J gene TRBJ2-3, with a weak D call TRBD2 (6 bases). The CDR3 is made up of 14 amino acids. Germline CDR1 and CDR2: DFQATT and SNEGSKA (reference sequence). V was shortened by 6 bases and J by 4 bases, with 17 bases between the two germline ends. The DNA of the CDR3 is TGCAGTGCACCTCCGGGACTCCAACCAGATACGCAGTATTTT. This codes for CSAPPGLQPDTQYF.

This clonotype showed up many times. This sequence joins TRBV12-3 or TRBV12-4 and TRBJ2-5; D unclear. The V end was cut by 5 bases, the J end by 1 base, with 14 bases between. This CDR3 has 15 residues. This CDR3 reads CASSPLGSPQETQYF. In nucleotides, the CDR3 is TGTGCCAGCAGTCCTCTTGGGTCCCCCCAAGAGACCCAGTACTTC.

This clonotype was seen a few times. The chain recombines TRBV5-5 with TRBJ2-1; D ambiguous. Trimming removed 0 bases from V and 0 bases from J, with 4 bases in between. The germline CDR1 and CDR2 sequences are SGHKS and YYEKEE (reference sequence). CDR3 length equals 14 residues. This CDR3 is CASSLAVSYNEQFF. CDR3 DNA sequence: TGTGCCAGCAGCTTGGCGGTCTCCTACAATGAGCAGTTCTTC.

This clonotype was recorded at least ten times. The chain links TRBV11-2 to TRBJ2-2; D not certain. Germline V gene data show CDR1 as SGHAT and CDR2 as FQNNGV. The CDR3 is 12 residues long. V lost 6 bases to trimming and J lost 8 bases, with 10 bases between them. CDR3 sequence reads: CASRIRAGELFF. CDR3 DNA: TGTGCCAGCAGAATACGGGCGGGGGAGCTGTTTTTT.

The V call is TRBV27, the J call TRBJ1-1, with TRBD1 as a possible D gene (5 bases). Trimming removed 3 bases at V and 7 bases at J, with 9 bases between. The CDR3 is 12 residues long. Per germline, CDR1 MNHEY and CDR2 SMNVEV (reference sequence). The CDR3 is CASSFKRGEAFF. Written as DNA, the CDR3 is TGTGCCAGCAGTTTCAAAAGGGGTGAAGCTTTCTTT.

This clonotype has more than one count but fewer than ten. The rearrangement joins TRBV7-8 to TRBJ2-1, with D perhaps given as TRBD1 or TRBD2 (6 bases each). The V gene lost 4 bases and the J gene lost 7 bases, with 17 bases spanning the gap. Per germline, CDR1 SGHVS and CDR2 FQNEAQ. The CDR3 has 15 residues. CDR3 sequence: CASSSGEVGWNEQFF. DNA of the CDR3: TGTGCCAGCAGCTCAGGGGAGGTGGGCTGGAATGAGCAGTTCTTC.

This sequence joins TRBV9 and TRBJ2-3, with 8 positions matching TRBD2. The V gene end was trimmed by 1 base and the J gene end by 0 bases; junction bases not matched to a gene: 4. This CDR3 is built from 16 residues. Germline CDR1 is SGDLS and CDR2 is YYNGEE. CDR3 bases: TGTGCCAGCAGCGTAATAGCGGGACCTAGCACAGATACGCAGTATTTT. It specifies CASSVIAGPSTDTQYF.

This clonotype has a handful of counts. CDR3 residues: CASSPTELTDTQYF. The CDR3 DNA follows: TGTGCCAGCAGCCCGACAGAGCTAACAGATACGCAGTATTTT. The rearrangement joins TRBV6-6 to TRBJ2-3; tentative D call: TRBD1 (5 bases). This CDR3 has 14 amino acids. Germline CDR1 and CDR2: MNHNY and SVGAGI (reference sequence). The ends were cut back, 6 bases at V and 3 bases at J, with 13 bases in the middle.

V usage is TRBV4-3 and J usage is TRBJ2-1; D call uncertain. In germline, CDR1 is LGHNA, CDR2 YSLEER. Trimming pared 3 bases from V and 6 bases from J, leaving 15 bases between. The CDR3 runs 15 residues. This CDR3 reads CASSQGLLLSNEQFF. Written as DNA, the CDR3 is TGCGCCAGCAGCCAGGGGTTACTCTTATCCAATGAGCAGTTCTTC.

This clonotype turned up a few times. An end of the junction does not agree with germline; a read error may underlie this. The genes are TRBV4-3 and TRBJ1-3; D not resolved. The CDR3 has 15 residues. Germline V gives CDR1 LGHNA, CDR2 YSLEER. The DNA of the CDR3 is TGCGCCAGCAGCCAAGATCCCGGACCTGGGAACACCATATATTTT. Translation: CASSQDPGPGNTIYF.

This clonotype was seen more than once but under ten times. CDR3 in DNA: TGTGCCAGCAGCCTAGCGGGGGGGCTCCAGGAGACGCAGTATTTT. Protein sequence: CASSLAGGLQETQYF. The V gene is TRBV6-5, the J gene TRBJ2-3; TRBD2 agrees at 12 bases. Germline lookup yields CDR1 MNHEY and CDR2 SVGAGI. This CDR3 contains 15 residues. J lost 9 bases, V lost 6 bases, and 10 bases had no gene match.

V gene TRBV11-2 combines with J gene TRBJ2-7; 7 bases align to TRBD1. CDR1 and CDR2 from the germline V gene are SGHAT and FQNNGV. With V trimmed by 8 bases and J by 0 bases, 7 bases remained unmatched. CDR3 length: 14 amino acids. CDR3 sequence (DNA): TGTGCCAGCGGGGGACAGCTCTTCTCCTACGAGCAGTACTTC. Amino acid sequence: CASGGQLFSYEQYF.

This clonotype has a handful of counts. The rearrangement uses TRBV6-5 and TRBJ2-7; tentative D call: TRBD2 (5 bases). Trimming took off 6 bases at V and 2 bases at J, with 14 bases between the two ends. Germline V gene lookup returns CDR1 MNHEY and CDR2 SVGAGI. The CDR3 sequence is 14 residues long. CDR3 bases: TGTGCCAGCAGGTCGGACTTAGGGACCTACGAGCAGTACTTC. It specifies CASRSDLGTYEQYF.